This TCR beta chain was recorded in a study of T cells in Graves' hyperthyroidism and ophthalmopathy (dated by TCRdb to the late 2010s). General notes on the study: Peripheral blood samples were taken at the time of initial diagnosis, prior to any treatment. To identify TCR V-J signatures that set the groups apart, the researchers used a discovery cohort of 100 patients, made up of 43 with Graves' ophthalmopathy and 57 with stable Graves' hyperthyroidism. An independent validation cohort of around 19 hyperthyroidism patients and 15 or so patients who later progressed to ophthalmopathy tested prospective prediction of ophthalmopathy. The 90 to 100 discovery patients were randomly divided into training and test sets at a 7:3 ratio. Thyroid tissue and blood T-cell repertoires from about six Graves' hyperthyroidism patients were also compared in the study. After blood sampling, hyperthyroidism patients were treated with methimazole at a starting dose of 30 mg daily, and ophthalmopathy patients were treated with high-dose intravenous methylprednisolone. According to the paper, TCR Vbeta CDR3 sequencing was carried out on some 140 peripheral blood samples, which came from under 50 ophthalmopathy, 75 or so hyperthyroidism and about 17 progressor patients.

The TCR beta CDR3 regions were amplified from RNA transcripts. The TCR CDR3 was subjected to a first round of RT-PCR using the HTBI primer set and the Qiagen OneStep RT-PCR kit. Libraries were constructed in a second round of multiplex PCR, after which size selection and purification were carried out. The libraries were sequenced on an Illumina HiSeq2000 using paired-end 100 bp reads. As for how the authors treated the data: Raw data were processed with SOAPnuke, discarding reads with adapters, uncalled bases, mean Phred below 15, or no exact constant-primer or identifier match. COPE v1.2.5 was used to merge the high-quality paired reads, and each unique nucleotide sequence was defined as a clonotype. Clonotypes were aligned to IMGT TRBV, TRBD and TRBJ reference segments using MiTCR v1.1. Only V-J combinations with frequency above 0.0001, covering approximately 99% of repertoires, were analysed. The TCS score was defined as the ratio of F50 (clonal expansion) to E x V (chaos), calculated using BLOSUM62-based TCRdist between CDR3 peptides within each V-J. Welch's t-statistics and random forest reduced several hundred V-J features to 10 to 15, which were used in a naive Bayes classifier (R e1071). Using fastp at Q25 and MiXCR, TCRdb reprocessed the public reads and kept productive beta chains. Duplicate CDR3 protein sequences are folded into a single record with the most common DNA and genes. V and J calls and clone size were set by TCRdb, not the authors. This sample holds around 350,000 distinct CDR3 sequences; about 16% were observed only once. The top ten constitute roughly a fifth of the sample.

Broad study findings and their caveats: Sample size was not statistically predetermined, and investigators were not blinded to group allocation. Most expanded thyroid clonotypes (frequency above 0.001) were also detected in blood, suggesting blood repertoires may reflect thyroid immune responses. In cross-validation, a model built on a 13 V-J signature told ophthalmopathy apart from stable hyperthyroidism with over 85% sensitivity and about 81% specificity, and in testing the same model reached 80%/75%. In validation, the model predicted progression to ophthalmopathy with around 71% sensitivity and approximately 74% specificity, a median of 6.5 months before onset.

Ophthalmopathy patients had moderately to severely active disease, Clinical Activity Score of at least 3, NOSPECS grade of at least 4, and duration under 3 months. Exclusion was applied to patients with uncontrolled infections, other autoimmune diseases, pregnancy or lactation. Clinical symptoms, serum thyroxine and TRAb, thyroid ultrasound, and orbital computed tomography formed the basis for the diagnoses. PBMCs were isolated from approximately 10 ml of fresh peripheral blood by Ficoll-Paque density gradient centrifugation. Total RNA was extracted using Trizol reagent, and RNA quality was assessed on an Agilent 2100 Bioanalyzer. The trim is 4 bases for V and 4 bases for J, with a gap of 10 bases between the germline ends. Including cysteine and phenylalanine, the CDR3 has 13 amino acids. Kept here is only the CDR3 DNA, which spans 39 bases and is read in frame from base 1. CDR1 and CDR2 are read off the germline V gene as SNHLY and FYNNEI.

About this clonotype itself: It lacks a known antigen. There are no base qualities to consult, and no much larger clone falls within one base.

The TCR comes from a woman aged 60-75 years with Graves' ophthalmopathy. The sample comprised blood. The V gene is TRBV2 and the J gene is TRBJ2-5; the D gene is unclear. Read as DNA, the sequence is TGTGCCAGCAGTGCAGAAAGGACAGAGACCCAGTACTTC. Its coded protein is CASSAERTETQYF.